The sequence of this T cell receptor beta chain was determined in a study of T cells after posttransplantation cyclophosphamide. Measured with immunoSEQ multiplex PCR; TCRdb has only the in-frame clones, and not every one. The table lists approximately 30,000 clones, no singletons, with 6.7% in the top ten. CDR1 is KGHDR, CDR2 SFDVKD, per germline. The CDR3 spans 16 residues. V lost 0 bases and J lost 0, with 9 bases in between. The chain carries TRBV24-1 and TRBJ2-3; D might be TRBD2 (5 bases). The TCR was taken from a woman between 45 and 65 years old in good health and a related stem cell transplant donor. Input material: PBMCs. The CDR3, as DNA: TGTGCCACCAGTGATTTGGATGGCGGGAGCACAGATACGCAGTATTTT. Protein product: CATSDLDGGSTDTQYF.